The T cell receptor beta chain under discussion was sequenced for a study of T cell responses to AZD1222 COVID-19 vaccine. Trimming took off 2 bases at V and 0 bases at J, with 13 bases between the two ends. The CDR3 spans 16 residues. Germline V gene sequence: CDR1 SGHVS, CDR2 FQNEAQ. The repertoire was sequenced with immunoSEQ multiplex PCR; TCRdb's copy has only in-frame clones and lacks some. Here the sample spans over 70,000 clones, around three quarters being singletons. The receptor was isolated from an adult who received the MenACWY meningococcal vaccine as a control. This chain uses TRBV7-8 with TRBJ1-1; D gene unclear. This material consisted of peripheral blood, taken 28 days after the second dose of the MenACWY control vaccine. Here the CDR3 DNA reads TGTGCCAGCAGCTTAAAGGCGGGAACTATGAACACTGAAGCTTTCTTT. As protein: CASSLKAGTMNTEAFF.